The clone carrying this T cell receptor beta chain showed up just a few times. Its specificity is unknown. Germline CDR1 reads SGHNT; CDR2 reads YENEEA. V shed 5 bases and J shed 5 bases, with 24 bases lying between them. The length of the CDR3 is 17 residues. Sequencing of TCR beta drew on CD8+ and CD4+ T cells from blood. Treatment-naive patients with stable or active relapsing-remitting disease served as multiple sclerosis controls. Random hexamers were used to reverse transcribe 0.5 to 1 ug of RNA. The method of amplification for TCR beta CDR3 was immunoSEQ multiplex PCR, covering 54 Vbeta and 13 Jbeta. TCRdb analysed the immunoSEQ multiplex PCR reads with MiXCR anew, one entry per CDR3 protein. This sample has about 300,000 distinct CDR3 sequences, with approximately 85% found just once. These data originate in a study of CD8 T cells in Susac syndrome. Findings and limits, study-wide: As acknowledged by the study, its TCR sequencing and HLA analysis included a relatively small number of individuals.

J is TRBJ2-5 and V is TRBV11-3, with a tentative D call TRBD2 (6 bases). The sequenced sample was CD8+ T cells from PBMCs. The TCR comes from a human donor with multiple sclerosis. The DNA of the CDR3 is TGTGCCAGCAGCCCCCGGGGAGCGGGCGGTGATGGGGAGACCCAGTACTTC. Translation: CASSPRGAGGDGETQYF.